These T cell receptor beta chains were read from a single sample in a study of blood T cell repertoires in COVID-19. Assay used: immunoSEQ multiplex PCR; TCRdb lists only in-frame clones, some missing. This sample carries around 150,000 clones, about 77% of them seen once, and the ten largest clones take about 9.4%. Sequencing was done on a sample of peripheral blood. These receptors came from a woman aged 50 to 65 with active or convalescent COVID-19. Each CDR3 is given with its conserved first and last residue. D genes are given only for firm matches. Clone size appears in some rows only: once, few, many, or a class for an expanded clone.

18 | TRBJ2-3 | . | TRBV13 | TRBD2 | TGTGCCAGCAGCTTAGGTGGACTAGCGGGGGCCTACCCCGATACGCAGTATTTT | CASSLGGLAGAYPDTQYF
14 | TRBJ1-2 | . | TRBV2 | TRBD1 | TGTGCCAGCAGTGAGGACAGGGTTCACTATGGCTACACCTTC | CASSEDRVHYGYTF
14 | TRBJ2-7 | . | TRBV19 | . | TGTGCCAGTAGTATGGGTCGGAGCTCCTACGAGCAGTACTTC | CASSMGRSSYEQYF
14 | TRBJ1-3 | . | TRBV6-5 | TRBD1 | TGTGCCAGCAGTTCGCCAGGGGGAGGAAACACCATATATTTT | CASSSPGGGNTIYF
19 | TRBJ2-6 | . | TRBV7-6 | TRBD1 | TGTGCCAGCAGCGATCCCTACAGGGGATTGAACTCTGGGGCCAACGTCCTGACTTTC | CASSDPYRGLNSGANVLTF
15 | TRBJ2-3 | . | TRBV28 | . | TGTGCCAGCACCGAGGAGACGGGAAGGAAAGATACGCAGTATTTT | CASTEETGRKDTQYF
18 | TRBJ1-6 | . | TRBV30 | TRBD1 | TGTGCCTGGAGCGCCGGACAGGGTAGATTCTCCTATAATTCACCCCTCCACTTT | CAWSAGQGRFSYNSPLHF
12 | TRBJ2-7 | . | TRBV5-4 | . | TGTGCCAGCAGCCTGACAGGGAGGGAGCAGTACTTC | CASSLTGREQYF
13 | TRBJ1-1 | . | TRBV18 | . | TGTGCCAGCTCGGAGACCCCTAACACTGAAGCTTTCTTT | CASSETPNTEAFF
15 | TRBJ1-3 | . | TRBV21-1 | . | TGTGCCAGCAGCATGGGACAGGTCTCTGGAAACACCATATATTTT | CASSMGQVSGNTIYF
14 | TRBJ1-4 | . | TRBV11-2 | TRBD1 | TGTGCCAGCAGCTTAGGACAGGGGAGTGAAAAACTGTTTTTT | CASSLGQGSEKLFF
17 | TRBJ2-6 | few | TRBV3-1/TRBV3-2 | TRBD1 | TGTGCCAGCAGCCCGACAGGGGGTATTGCTGGGGCCAACGTCCTGACTTTC | CASSPTGGIAGANVLTF
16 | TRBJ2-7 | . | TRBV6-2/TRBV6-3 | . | TGTGCCAGCAGCCCCCCCAACAGGGACATTAACTACGAGCAGTACTTC | CASSPPNRDINYEQYF
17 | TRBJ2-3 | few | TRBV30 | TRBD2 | TGTGCCTGGAGTGTAATCGGGGGGGGAACTAGCACAGATACGCAGTATTTT | CAWSVIGGGTSTDTQYF
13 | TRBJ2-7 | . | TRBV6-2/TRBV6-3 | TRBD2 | TGTGCCAGCAACCCGGGAGGGATCGGCGAGCAGTACTTC | CASNPGGIGEQYF
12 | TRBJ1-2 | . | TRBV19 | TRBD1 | TGTGCCAGTACGGACAGGGCCTATGGCTACACCTTC | CASTDRAYGYTF
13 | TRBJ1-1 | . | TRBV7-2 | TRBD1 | TGTGCCAGCAGCTTGAGACGGGACAGCGAAGCTTTCTTT | CASSLRRDSEAFF
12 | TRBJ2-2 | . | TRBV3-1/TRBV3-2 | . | TGTGCCAGCAGCTTAAACACCGGGGAGCTGTTTTTT | CASSLNTGELFF
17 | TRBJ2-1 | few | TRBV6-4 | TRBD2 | TGTGCCAGCAGTGCCTACTCGACTAGCGGGGGGGCTTATGAGCAGTTCTTC | CASSAYSTSGGAYEQFF
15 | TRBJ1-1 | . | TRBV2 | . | TGTGCCAGCAGAGCTCAACAGTCCTTGCACACTGAAGCTTTCTTT | CASRAQQSLHTEAFF
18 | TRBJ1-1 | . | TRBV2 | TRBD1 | TGTGCCAGCAGTGTGGAGATAGGGGGCGTAGGGATGAACACTGAAGCTTTCTTT | CASSVEIGGVGMNTEAFF
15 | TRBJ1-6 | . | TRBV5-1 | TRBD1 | TGCGCCAGCAGCTTACGGACAGGGAATAATTCACCCCTCCACTTT | CASSLRTGNNSPLHF
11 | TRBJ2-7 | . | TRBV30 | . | TGTGCCTGGAGTAAGAGATACGAGCAGTACTTC | CAWSKRYEQYF
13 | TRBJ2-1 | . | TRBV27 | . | TGTGCCAGCTCCCAGGGGCGCTTTAATGAGCAGTTCTTC | CASSQGRFNEQFF
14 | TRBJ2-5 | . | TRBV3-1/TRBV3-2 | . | TGTGCCAGCAGCCAAGGTCTCTTTCAAGAGACCCAGTACTTC | CASSQGLFQETQYF
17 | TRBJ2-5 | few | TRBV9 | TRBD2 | TGTGCCAGCAGCGTAGGATGGGCTAGCGGGGGACAAGAGACCCAGTACTTC | CASSVGWASGGQETQYF
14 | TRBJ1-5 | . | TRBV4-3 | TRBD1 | TGCGCCAGCAGCCAAACAGGGGGCAATCAGCCCCAGCATTTT | CASSQTGGNQPQHF
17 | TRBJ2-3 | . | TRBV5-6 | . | TGTGCCAGCAGCCCCCTCCGGGGATTTCAACACACAGATACGCAGTATTTT | CASSPLRGFQHTDTQYF
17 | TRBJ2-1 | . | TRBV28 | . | TGTGCCAGCAGTTCCCCCTCTCCCAGAGGGAACGGGTGGGAGCAGTTCTTC | CASSSPSPRGNGWEQFF
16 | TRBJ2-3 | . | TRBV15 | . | TGTGCCACCAGCGGGGTGTGGGGGCAGGGTGGAGATACGCAGTATTTT | CATSGVWGQGGDTQYF
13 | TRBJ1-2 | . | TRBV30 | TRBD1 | TGTGCCTGGAGTGAGGACAGGGCGGTTGGCTACACCTTC | CAWSEDRAVGYTF
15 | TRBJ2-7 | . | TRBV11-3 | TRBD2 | TGTGCCAGCAGCTTAGGAGGACTAGCGGGGGGGCGGCAGTACTTC | CASSLGGLAGGRQYF
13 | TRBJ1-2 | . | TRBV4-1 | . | TGCGCCAGCAGCCAAGGGGGCACCTATGGCTACACCTTC | CASSQGGTYGYTF
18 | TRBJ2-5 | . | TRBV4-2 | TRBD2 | TGTGCCAGCAGCCAGACCGAAGGGACTAGCGGGTACCAAGAGACCCAGTACTTC | CASSQTEGTSGYQETQYF
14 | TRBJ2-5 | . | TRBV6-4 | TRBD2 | TGTGCCACCTTAGCGGGAGAGACCCAAGAGACCCAGTACTTC | CATLAGETQETQYF
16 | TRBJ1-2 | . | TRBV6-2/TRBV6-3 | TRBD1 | TGTGCCAGCAGTTACTCCGGGACACAGGGGAACTATGGCTACACCTTC | CASSYSGTQGNYGYTF
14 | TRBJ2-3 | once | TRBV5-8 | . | TGTGCCAGCAGCTTGGGGCAGGGGTTAGATACGCAGTATTTT | CASSLGQGLDTQYF
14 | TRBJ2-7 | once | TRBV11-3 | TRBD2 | TGTGCCAGCAGCCCGACTAGCGTGGGCTACGAGCAGTACTTC | CASSPTSVGYEQYF
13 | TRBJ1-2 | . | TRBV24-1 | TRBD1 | TGTGCCACCAGTGATTGGACAGGGGATGGCTACACCTTC | CATSDWTGDGYTF
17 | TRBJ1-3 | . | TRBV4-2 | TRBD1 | TGTGCCAGCAGCCAAGATCCAGGGGGTAACTCTGGAAACACCATATATTTT | CASSQDPGGNSGNTIYF
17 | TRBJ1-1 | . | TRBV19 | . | TGTGCCAGTAGTATGGGGGAGGGCCACCGGTTGGACACTGAAGCTTTCTTT | CASSMGEGHRLDTEAFF
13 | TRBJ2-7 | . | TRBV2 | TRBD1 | TGTGCCAGCAAACTAGGACAGGGTGGCGAGCAGTACTTC | CASKLGQGGEQYF
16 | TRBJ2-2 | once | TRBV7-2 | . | TGTGCCAGCAGCCCGCGAGGGGGGGGGAACACCGGGGAGCTGTTTTTT | CASSPRGGGNTGELFF
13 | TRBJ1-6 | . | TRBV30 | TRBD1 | TGTGCCTGGAGTGTGCAGGGGGGCTCACCCCTCCACTTT | CAWSVQGGSPLHF
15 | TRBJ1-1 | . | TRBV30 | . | TGTGCCTGGAGTGAAACCGGGAGGGGGGACACTGAAGCTTTCTTT | CAWSETGRGDTEAFF
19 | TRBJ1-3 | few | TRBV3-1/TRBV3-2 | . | TGTGCCAGCAGCCAAGATTCCCCACAGCCTAACTTCTCTGGAAACACCATATATTTT | CASSQDSPQPNFSGNTIYF